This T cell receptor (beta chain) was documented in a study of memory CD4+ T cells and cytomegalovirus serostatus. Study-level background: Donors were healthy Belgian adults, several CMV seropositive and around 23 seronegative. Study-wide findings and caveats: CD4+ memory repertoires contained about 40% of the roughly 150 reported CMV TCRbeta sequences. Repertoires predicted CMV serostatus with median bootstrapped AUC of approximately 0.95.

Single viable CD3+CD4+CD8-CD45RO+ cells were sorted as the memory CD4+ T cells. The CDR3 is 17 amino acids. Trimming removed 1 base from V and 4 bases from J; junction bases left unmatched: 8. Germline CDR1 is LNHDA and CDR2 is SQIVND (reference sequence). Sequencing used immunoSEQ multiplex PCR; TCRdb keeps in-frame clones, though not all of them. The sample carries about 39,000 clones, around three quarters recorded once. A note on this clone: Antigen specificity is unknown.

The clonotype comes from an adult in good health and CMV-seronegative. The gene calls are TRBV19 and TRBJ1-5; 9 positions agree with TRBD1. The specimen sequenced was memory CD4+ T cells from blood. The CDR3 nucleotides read TGTGCCAGTAGTATAGTCGGGGGGACAGGGAGTAATCAGCCCCAGCATTTT. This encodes CASSIVGGTGSNQPQHF.